Below, 31 T cell receptor beta chains from the same sample are listed, as sequenced in a study of CD8+ T cells in alopecia areata. Treatment of the sample: oral pan-JAK inhibitor, 5-10 mg twice daily. RNA, once extracted, was reverse transcribed into cDNA for use as the sequencing template. Using immunoSEQ multiplex PCR, the repertoire was profiled, and TCRdb retains in-frame clones only, with some absent. Of roughly 250,000 clones in the sample, around three fifths were seen once. The sample in question was CD4+ T cells sorted from blood, obtained around week 54, from a patient treated with tofacitinib. The receptors were sampled from a human donor with alopecia areata.

V and J are TRBV9 and TRBJ2-3; the D call may be TRBD1 or TRBD2 (5 bases each). The CDR3 runs to 16 residues. CDR1 is SGDLS, CDR2 YYNGEE, per germline. V was cut by 3 bases and J by 0 bases, with 14 bases left in between. For the CDR3, the DNA is TGTGCCAGCAGCGGGGCCGGGACCTCTAGCACAGATACGCAGTATTTT. The encoded protein is CASSGAGTSSTDTQYF.

This clone has just one count. This chain connects TRBV30 to TRBJ2-7; no firm D call. The germline V gene encodes CDR1 GTSNPN and CDR2 SVGIG (reference sequence). The CDR3 is 11 amino acids. V was pared by 5 bases and J by 5 bases, with 10 bases between. The CDR3 protein is CAWVVQHEQYF. Written as DNA, the CDR3 is TGTGCCTGGGTAGTCCAACACGAGCAGTACTTC.

This chain links TRBV7-9 with TRBJ2-3; D is undetermined. V lost 1 base to trimming and J lost 2 bases, with 4 bases between them. The CDR3 runs 13 residues. Germline V gene data show CDR1 as SEHNR and CDR2 as FQNEAQ (reference sequence). CDR3 bases: TGTGCCAGCAGCTTAGGACTCACAGATACGCAGTATTTT. It yields the protein CASSLGLTDTQYF.

The J gene is TRBJ2-3, the V gene TRBV19; D is undetermined. The V and J ends lost 3 bases and 3 bases respectively, with 19 bases between them. This CDR3 has 17 amino acids. CDR1 and CDR2 from the germline V gene are LNHDA and SQIVND (reference sequence). The CDR3 DNA sequence: TGTGCCAGTAGTATTTCGGCAGTTCTCCGTACGACAGATACGCAGTATTTT. The encoded protein is CASSISAVLRTTDTQYF.

There are a few counts of this clone. Distinct nucleotide sequences in the sample also encode this CDR3. This chain uses TRBV30 with TRBJ1-2; D remains ambiguous. Germline assignment: CDR1 GTSNPN and CDR2 SVGIG (reference sequence). Trimming took off 2 bases at V and 8 bases at J, with 6 bases between the two ends. The CDR3 runs 10 residues. The DNA of the CDR3 is TGTGCCTGGAGTCACGGCGGCTACACCTTC. The encoded protein is CAWSHGGYTF.

The rearrangement links TRBV7-9 to TRBJ2-7, with D possibly TRBD2 on 6 matching bases. This CDR3 has 14 residues. Trimming removed 4 bases from V and 6 bases from J, with 16 bases in between. CDR1 is SEHNR and CDR2 is FQNEAQ in the germline V gene (reference sequence). In DNA, the CDR3 is TGTGCCAGCAGCTCCATCGGCCAGGGAGGCGAGCAGTACTTC. It specifies CASSSIGQGGEQYF.

The chain has TRBV11-2 and TRBJ2-5; 8 bases match TRBD1. Trimming cost V 3 bases and J 4 bases; bases outside gene matches: 4. The CDR3 covers 14 residues. Germline CDR1 is SGHAT and CDR2 is FQNNGV. CDR3 bases: TGTGCCAGCAGCTTTAACAGGGGGGCAGAGACCCAGTACTTC. Translation gives CASSFNRGAETQYF.

The rearrangement uses TRBV4-1 and TRBJ2-3; 9 bases line up with TRBD1. Looked up from germline, CDR1 is MGHRA and CDR2 is YSYEKL. After removal of 4 bases from V and 8 bases from J, the junction contained 13 bases not matched to a gene. This CDR3 is built from 16 residues. The CDR3 spells CASSPLTGGRLGTQYF. The CDR3 DNA follows: TGCGCCAGCAGCCCCTTGACAGGGGGTCGGCTCGGTACGCAGTATTTT.

The chain carries TRBV5-1 and TRBJ2-2; D may be TRBD2 (5 bases). The CDR3 runs 16 residues. Germline V gene lookup returns CDR1 SGHRS and CDR2 YFSETQ. V lost 3 bases and J 4 bases, leaving 16 bases between the germline ends. The CDR3 region is CASSSAARSGTGELFF. DNA for the CDR3: TGCGCCAGCAGCTCGGCGGCGAGAAGCGGCACCGGGGAGCTGTTTTTT. The full variable domain, its missing parts supplied by reference TRBV5-1 and TRBJ2-2, is KAGVTQTPRYLIKTRGQQVTLSCSPISGHRSVSWYQQTPGQGLQFLFEYFSETQRNKGNFPGRFSGRQFSNSRSEMNVSTLELGDSALYLCASSSAARSGTGELFFGEGSRLTVL.

The gene calls are TRBV29-1 and TRBJ2-7, with TRBD2 identical over 11 bases. The V and J ends lost 6 bases and 2 bases, in that order; junction bases with no gene match: 6. CDR1 is SQVTM, CDR2 ANQGSEA, per germline. This CDR3 has 14 amino acids. CDR3 in amino acids: CSVVPGLAAYEQYF. The CDR3 DNA reads TGCAGCGTGGTTCCGGGACTAGCGGCCTACGAGCAGTACTTC.

This chain joins TRBV29-1 and TRBJ2-3; possible D gene TRBD2, 5 bases. From germline, CDR1 is SQVTM and CDR2 ANQGSEA. This CDR3 spans 14 amino acids. Between the trimmed V and J ends, which lost 7 bases and 5 bases, there was a span of 19 bases. The CDR3 region is CSAVGASLGDTQYF. In nucleotides, the CDR3 is TGCAGCGCCGTGGGTGCTAGCCTGGGAGATACGCAGTATTTT.

The CDR3 reads CASSPKGEGTEAFF. CDR3 in DNA: TGTGCCAGCTCACCAAAAGGGGAGGGCACTGAAGCTTTCTTT. This chain joins TRBV18 and TRBJ1-1, with D perhaps matching TRBD1 (5 bases). The CDR3 covers 14 residues. V lost 2 bases, J lost 4 bases, and 11 bases lay in between. CDR1 KGHSH and CDR2 LQKENI come from the germline V gene.

There are a few counts of this clone. The chain joins TRBV7-2 to TRBJ2-7, with a possible D match to TRBD2 (5 bases). In germline, CDR1 is SGHTA, CDR2 FQGNSA. The CDR3 runs to 14 residues. The V and J ends lost 5 bases and 0 bases respectively, with 11 bases between them. The CDR3 here is CASSTRTGSYEQYF. CDR3 DNA sequence: TGTGCCAGCAGCACCCGGACTGGCTCCTACGAGCAGTACTTC. Variable domain in full (rest from reference TRBV7-2 and TRBJ2-7): GAGVSQSPSNKVTEKGKDVELRCDPISGHTALYWYRQSLGQGLEFLIYFQGNSAPDKSGLPSDRFSAERTGGSVSTLTIQRTQQEDSAVYLCASSTRTGSYEQYFGPGTRLTVT.

The V and J genes are TRBV6-1 and TRBJ1-5; D ambiguous. Trimming shortened V by 11 bases and J by 0 bases, and 14 bases separated the two germline ends. This CDR3 region has 14 residues. The V gene's germline CDR1 is MNHNS and CDR2 SASEGT. CDR3 region: CAGGGPSSNQPQHF. CDR3 bases: TGTGCCGGAGGCGGACCGTCTAGCAATCAGCCCCAGCATTTT.

This clone came up a few times. The CDR3 spells CASSDEGEGYF. Written as DNA, the CDR3 is TGTGCCAGCAGTGACGAGGGAGAGGGGTATTTT. The genes are TRBV2 and TRBJ2-3, with D perhaps TRBD2 (5 bases). Trimming took 3 bases from V and 14 from J, leaving 12 bases between them. The CDR3 consists of 11 residues. Germline CDR1 is SNHLY and CDR2 is FYNNEI. The full variable domain, its missing parts supplied by reference TRBV2 and TRBJ2-3, is EPEVTQTPSHQVTQMGQEVILRCVPISNHLYFYWYRQILGQKVEFLVSFYNNEISEKSEIFDDQFSVERPDGSNFTLKIRSTKLEDSAMYFCASSDEGEGYFGPGTRLTVL.

This chain connects TRBV30 to TRBJ2-7; D uncertain. This CDR3 has 11 amino acids. V was pared by 2 bases and J by 6 bases, with 8 bases between. CDR1 and CDR2 (germline): GTSNPN, SVGIG (reference sequence). This CDR3 reads CAWSPSGEQYF. The CDR3 coding sequence is TGTGCCTGGAGTCCTTCAGGCGAGCAGTACTTC.

The chain recombines TRBV29-1 with TRBJ1-3, with D unclear. Trimming took 6 bases from V and 2 from J, leaving 8 bases between them. Germline CDR1 SQVTM, CDR2 ANQGSEA. The CDR3 is made up of 12 amino acids. DNA for the CDR3: TGCAGCGTGGACTTAGCTGGAAACACCATATATTTT. Amino acids: CSVDLAGNTIYF.

The count of this clone is one. V and J are TRBV29-1 and TRBJ2-3, with 8 bases fitting TRBD2. The CDR3 is made up of 14 amino acids. With 7 bases clipped from V and 2 bases from J, the junction kept 8 bases outside the gene matches. The germline V gene encodes CDR1 SQVTM and CDR2 ANQGSEA. DNA of the CDR3: TGCAGCGGGCGAAGCGGGGGTTACACAGATACGCAGTATTTT. Translated: CSGRSGGYTDTQYF.

This sequence joins TRBV5-1 and TRBJ2-1; TRBD2 might be the D (6 bases). The CDR3 runs 15 residues. Per germline, CDR1 SGHRS and CDR2 YFSETQ. Trimming took off 2 bases at V and 8 bases at J, with 17 bases between the two ends. CDR3 sequence reads: CASSFPLARRDEQFF. CDR3 DNA sequence: TGCGCCAGCAGCTTTCCCCTAGCGAGAAGGGATGAGCAGTTCTTC.

This clone was seen a few times. This rearrangement joins TRBV19 to TRBJ2-1, with 11 bases fitting TRBD1. V shed 4 bases, J shed 1 base, and the junction held 6 bases outside the gene matches. CDR1 is LNHDA, CDR2 SQIVND, per germline (reference sequence). CDR3 length: 17 residues. The CDR3 DNA reads TGTGCCAGTAGTAAAACCGGGACAGGGGGATCCTACAATGAGCAGTTCTTC. It specifies CASSKTGTGGSYNEQFF.

The chain uses TRBV30 and TRBJ1-5; D gene uncertain. The V gene lost 0 bases and the J gene lost 6 bases, with 9 bases spanning the gap. CDR1 and CDR2 from the germline V gene are GTSNPN and SVGIG (reference sequence). The CDR3 has 13 amino acids. The CDR3 region has the DNA TGTGCCTGGAGTGTGAGGGCCGGTCAGCCCCAGCATTTT. It encodes CAWSVRAGQPQHF.

This chain links TRBV5-1 with TRBJ1-6, with a tentative D call TRBD1 (6 bases). The CDR3 is 14 amino acids. The germline gives CDR1 SGHRS, CDR2 YFSETQ. Trimming left V 5 bases short and J 7 bases short, with 13 bases between. The CDR3 reads CASSFDRTNSPLHF. CDR3 sequence (DNA): TGCGCCAGCAGTTTTGACAGGACCAATTCACCCCTCCACTTT.

In DNA, the CDR3 is TGCGCCAGCAGTCTCATCCGGGACGGCAATCAGCCCCAGCATTTT. It yields the protein CASSLIRDGNQPQHF. The chain employs TRBV23-1 and TRBJ1-5; D might be TRBD1 (5 bases). TRBV23-1 has ORF status, its function being uncertain. There are 15 residues in the CDR3. V lost 4 bases and J lost 2, with 12 bases in between.

The chain couples TRBV5-1 to TRBJ1-6, with D unresolved. Per germline, CDR1 SGHRS and CDR2 YFSETQ. Trimming removed 0 bases at V and 6 bases at J, with 7 bases between. This CDR3 spans 14 amino acids. The CDR3 sequence is CASSLEVGNSPLHF. The CDR3, as DNA: TGCGCCAGCAGCTTGGAGGTGGGTAATTCACCCCTCCACTTT.

The chain has TRBV5-1 and TRBJ2-7, with TRBD1 matching 8 bases. Germline CDR1 reads SGHRS; CDR2 reads YFSETQ. V was pared by 1 base and J by 5 bases, with 2 bases of the junction left unmatched. The CDR3 consists of 13 residues. The CDR3 loop reads CASSLKGQDEQYF. The CDR3 nucleotides read TGCGCCAGCAGCTTGAAGGGACAGGACGAGCAGTACTTC.

This clone was seen more than once but under ten times. This sequence joins TRBV7-9 and TRBJ2-1; TRBD1 aligns across 8 bases. The germline gives CDR1 SEHNR, CDR2 FQNEAQ (reference sequence). The CDR3 runs to 15 residues. J gave up 3 bases and V 7 bases, and 8 bases lay outside the gene matches. CDR3 amino acids: CASTQGDRYYNEQFF. CDR3 nucleotide sequence: TGTGCCAGCACCCAGGGGGACAGGTACTACAATGAGCAGTTCTTC.

Comment on this clone: One end of the junction does not line up with germline, which may come from a read error. The rearrangement joins TRBV30 to TRBJ1-3; possibly TRBD1 for D (5 bases). This CDR3 is 12 amino acids long. Germline V gene lookup returns CDR1 GTSNPN and CDR2 SVGIG (reference sequence). CDR3 region: CAWSGGTSASHF. Written as DNA, the CDR3 is TGTGCCTGGAGTGGAGGGACCTCGGCATCTCATTTT.

The V call is TRBV30, the J call TRBJ1-6; D is undetermined. CDR1 is GTSNPN, CDR2 SVGIG, per germline (reference sequence). CDR3 length equals 15 residues. Deletions cut 7 bases from V and 0 bases from J, with 13 bases between. CDR3 DNA sequence: TGTGCCTCTTCGCCGGGGAGCTCCTATAATTCACCCCTCCACTTT. It codes for CASSPGSSYNSPLHF.

The sample holds a few counts of this clone. The chain joins TRBV29-1 to TRBJ2-1, with 9 bases lining up with TRBD2. Germline CDR1 is SQVTM and CDR2 is ANQGSEA. CDR3 length equals 12 residues. V was clipped by 7 bases and J by 8 bases; unmatched bases: 6. CDR3 amino acids: CSGQRGADEQFF. CDR3 coding DNA: TGCAGCGGGCAGCGGGGGGCGGATGAGCAGTTCTTC.

The rearrangement joins TRBV30 to TRBJ2-3; weak D call: TRBD2 (6 bases). CDR3 size: 14 residues. Trimming removed 0 bases from V and 4 bases from J, with 11 bases in between. Germline V lookup: CDR1 GTSNPN, CDR2 SVGIG (reference sequence). The CDR3 sequence is CAWSVRRGSDTQYF. The CDR3 DNA is TGTGCCTGGAGTGTACGGCGGGGCTCAGATACGCAGTATTTT.

V and J are TRBV5-1 and TRBJ2-7; perhaps TRBD2 as D (6 bases). The germline V and J ends were trimmed by 0 bases and 5 bases, with 12 bases remaining between them. CDR3 length equals 14 residues. The germline CDR1 and CDR2 sequences are SGHRS and YFSETQ. As DNA, the CDR3 is TGCGCCAGCAGCTTGGCCGGGAGCTCTAACGAGCAGTACTTC. Translating gives CASSLAGSSNEQYF.